This T cell receptor beta chain was found in a study of T-cell reconstitution after alpha-beta-depleted transplantation in children (dated by TCRdb to about 2016). Study-wide context: Using TCR repertoire profiling, the study quantitatively followed how T-cell immune reconstitution unfolded in children after TCRalphabeta/CD19-depleted allogeneic hematopoietic cell transplantation.

The germline V gene encodes CDR1 SGHTA and CDR2 FQGNSA. Spanning cysteine to phenylalanine, the CDR3 consists of 14 amino acids. Only the CDR3 region is kept as DNA, spanning 42 bases read in frame from base 1. V and J lose 5 bases and 2 bases, and a span of 11 bases separates them. Library creation used PCR. Sequenced on an Illumina HiSeq 2500. TCR library preparation used molecular barcoding, with unique molecular identifiers applied to normalize quantification of the TCRbeta repertoire. TCRdb redid the processing of the public reads, applying fastp at Q25 and MiXCR, and retained in-frame beta chains. Under each unique CDR3 protein, matching rows form one entry showing the most common genes and DNA. This sample holds 490,000 or so distinct CDR3 sequences; under 15% were observed only once. In total, the top ten clones hold about 5.6% of the sample. About this clonotype itself: Which antigen it targets is not known. It has no much larger one-base neighbor in the sample; base qualities were not kept.

The chain was built from TRBV7-2 and TRBJ2-3; the D gene identity is not certain. Here the sequenced sample was PBMCs from the stem cell graft donor, taken from the stem cell graft. The sequence was obtained from a human donor who donated a stem cell graft to a child with combined immunodeficiency. The DNA sequence reads TGTGCCAGCAGCAGGGCTCTACCCACAGATACGCAGTATTTT. Its protein is CASSRALPTDTQYF. The CDR3 plus the reference TRBV7-2 and TRBJ2-3 genes for the other parts give the full variable domain: GAGVSQSPSNKVTEKGKDVELRCDPISGHTALYWYRQSLGQGLEFLIYFQGNSAPDKSGLPSDRFSAERTGGSVSTLTIQRTQQEDSAVYLCASSRALPTDTQYFGPGTRLTVL.